One sample yielded the 32 T cell receptor beta chains listed below, sequenced in a study of shared clonotypes between healthy human individuals. The repertoire was sequenced with immunoSEQ multiplex PCR; TCRdb's copy has only in-frame clones and lacks some. This table has millions of clones, around 96% appearing once. CD8 cells regarded as naive lacked CD45RO, were positively chosen for CCR7, and omitted terminally differentiated effector memory CD45RA+ cells. The specimen was naive CD8+ T cells sorted from blood. Receptor source: a young man in good health.

This chain joins TRBV13 and TRBJ2-7; D gene ambiguous. The V gene lost 6 bases and the J gene lost 3 bases, with 9 bases spanning the gap. CDR1 PRHDT and CDR2 FYEKMQ come from the germline V gene (reference sequence). The CDR3 is 12 amino acids. CDR3 DNA: TGTGCCAGCAGTCAAGGCGGCTACGAGCAGTACTTC. Its protein product is CASSQGGYEQYF.

The V gene is TRBV19, the J gene TRBJ1-1; D not resolved. CDR1 is LNHDA, CDR2 SQIVND, per germline (reference sequence). The ends were cut back, 5 bases at V and 0 bases at J, with 10 bases in the middle. The CDR3 sequence is 14 residues long. The CDR3 region has the DNA TGTGCCAGTAGTCCGGATGGGATGAACACTGAAGCTTTCTTT. Its protein product is CASSPDGMNTEAFF.

For this clone: Other DNA sequences within the sample encode an identical CDR3. The chain uses TRBV9 and TRBJ1-1; D not resolved. Trimming took off 5 bases at V and 1 base at J, with 12 bases between the two ends. CDR1 is SGDLS, CDR2 YYNGEE, per germline. CDR3 size: 14 residues. CDR3 in amino acids: CASSPGWGNTEAFF. The CDR3 DNA sequence: TGTGCCAGCAGTCCCGGGTGGGGGAACACTGAAGCTTTCTTT. The whole variable domain, filled in from reference TRBV9 and TRBJ1-1, reads DSGVTQTPKHLITATGQRVTLRCSPRSGDLSVYWYQQSLDQGLQFLIQYYNGEERAKGNILERFSAQQFPDLHSELNLSSLELGDSALYFCASSPGWGNTEAFFGQGTRLTVV.

The chain uses TRBV4-1 and TRBJ2-5; the D is unclear. Deletions cut 1 base from V and 2 bases from J, with 8 bases between. CDR3 length equals 14 residues. The germline V gene encodes CDR1 MGHRA and CDR2 YSYEKL. The CDR3 coding sequence is TGCGCCAGCAGCCAAGTACACAGTCAAGAGACCCAGTACTTC. It specifies CASSQVHSQETQYF.

The chain joins TRBV10-3 to TRBJ2-1; a weak D match, TRBD1 (6 bases). Trimming removed 0 bases at V and 7 bases at J, with 10 bases between. CDR1 is ENHRY, CDR2 SYGVKD, per germline. The CDR3 sequence is 14 residues long. This chain's CDR3 is CAISESGGPNEQFF. Here the CDR3 DNA reads TGTGCCATCAGTGAGTCAGGGGGACCGAATGAGCAGTTCTTC.

The chain couples TRBV14 to TRBJ2-7, with TRBD1 identical over 8 bases. The germline gives CDR1 SGHDN, CDR2 FVKESK. This CDR3 has 16 residues. V shed 3 bases and J 3 bases; nucleotides not matched to a gene: 10. CDR3 region: CASSQRTGTGLYEQYF. The CDR3 DNA sequence: TGTGCCAGCAGCCAGCGAACCGGGACAGGACTCTACGAGCAGTACTTC.

The gene calls are TRBV19 and TRBJ2-1; TRBD2 matches 9 bases. The CDR3 extends over 15 amino acids. CDR1 and CDR2 from the germline V gene are LNHDA and SQIVND (reference sequence). V was clipped by 7 bases and J by 8 bases; unmatched bases: 12. This chain's CDR3 is CASTPGGGDGYEQFF. CDR3 nucleotide sequence: TGTGCCAGTACCCCAGGCGGGGGGGATGGCTATGAGCAGTTCTTC. Full variable domain (missing parts from reference TRBV19 and TRBJ2-1): DGGITQSPKYLFRKEGQNVTLSCEQNLNHDAMYWYRQDPGQGLRLIYYSQIVNDFQKGDIAEGYSVSREKKESFPLTVTSAQKNPTAFYLCASTPGGGDGYEQFFGPGTRLTVL.

This chain uses TRBV7-6 with TRBJ2-7; 9 nucleotides match TRBD2. CDR1 and CDR2 from the germline V gene are SGHVS and FNYEAQ. V was clipped by 1 base and J by 2 bases; unmatched bases: 3. The CDR3 length is 15 residues. Written as DNA, the CDR3 is TGTGCCAGCAGCTTAGGGGGCGGGAGGGCCTACGAGCAGTACTTC. Its protein is CASSLGGGRAYEQYF. The variable domain in full, completed from reference TRBV7-6 and TRBJ2-7, reads GAGVSQSPRYKVTKRGQDVALRCDPISGHVSLYWYRQALGQGPEFLTYFNYEAQQDKSGLPNDRFSAERPEGSISTLTIQRTEQRDSAMYRCASSLGGGRAYEQYFGPGTRLTVT.

The chain is built from TRBV30 and TRBJ2-1; D is ambiguous. CDR1 GTSNPN and CDR2 SVGIG come from the germline V gene (reference sequence). The CDR3 is made up of 13 amino acids. The V and J ends lost 0 bases and 6 bases respectively, with 9 bases between them. This CDR3 is CAWSVSLVNEQFF. In DNA form, the CDR3 reads TGTGCCTGGAGTGTTAGCCTGGTCAATGAGCAGTTCTTC.

This chain joins TRBV5-6 and TRBJ1-4; tentatively, D is TRBD1 (6 bases). Germline-derived CDR1 and CDR2 are SGHDT and YYEEEE. The CDR3 has 15 amino acids. Trimming cost V 2 bases and J 6 bases, with 14 bases left between them. The CDR3 sequence: CASSFWGGVDEKLFF. The CDR3 region has the DNA TGTGCCAGCAGCTTCTGGGGGGGCGTCGATGAAAAACTGTTTTTT.

The gene calls are TRBV2 and TRBJ2-2; D perhaps matches TRBD2 (5 bases). The CDR3 is 12 residues long. The germline CDR1 and CDR2 sequences are SNHLY and FYNNEI. The ends were cut back, 11 bases at V and 6 bases at J, with 13 bases in the middle. CDR3 in amino acids: CAGLRAAGELFF. CDR3 in DNA: TGTGCCGGTCTGCGGGCGGCCGGGGAGCTGTTTTTT.

The V call is TRBV7-2, the J call TRBJ2-1; TRBD2 is a possible D gene (6 bases). The CDR3 has 13 residues. Per the germline V gene, CDR1 is SGHTA and CDR2 is FQGNSA. Trimming took 1 base from V and 6 from J, leaving 7 bases between them. CDR3 loop: CASSLGGTNEQFF. DNA of the CDR3: TGTGCCAGCAGCTTAGGCGGGACCAATGAGCAGTTCTTC.

This chain joins TRBV11-3 and TRBJ2-7, with D maybe TRBD2 (6 bases). Germline assignment: CDR1 SGHNT and CDR2 YENEEA. V dropped 3 bases and J dropped 3 bases, with 9 bases sitting between them. The CDR3 spans 13 residues. Written as DNA, the CDR3 is TGTGCCAGCAGCTTGGACGGGGGCTACGAGCAGTACTTC. Its protein product is CASSLDGGYEQYF.

V gene TRBV5-6 combines with J gene TRBJ2-5, with unresolved D. Trimming removed 4 bases at V and 1 base at J, with 11 bases between. This CDR3 spans 14 amino acids. CDR1 is SGHDT and CDR2 is YYEEEE in the germline V gene. CDR3 DNA: TGTGCCAGCAGCCGCGCGACGGGCCAAGAGACCCAGTACTTC. Translation: CASSRATGQETQYF. Complete variable domain (other parts from reference TRBV5-6 and TRBJ2-5): DAGVTQSPTHLIKTRGQQVTLRCSPKSGHDTVSWYQQALGQGPQFIFQYYEEEERQRGNFPDRFSGHQFPNYSSELNVNALLLGDSALYLCASSRATGQETQYFGPGTRLLVL.

J is TRBJ2-7 and V is TRBV18; D could derive from TRBD1 or TRBD2 (5 bases each). The CDR3 sequence is 14 residues long. V lost 5 bases and J 0 bases, leaving 11 bases between the germline ends. Germline lookup yields CDR1 KGHSH and CDR2 LQKENI. The CDR3 DNA sequence: TGTGCCAGCTCAATTGGGGGAAGCTCCTACGAGCAGTACTTC. Translated, it gives CASSIGGSSYEQYF.

The chain uses TRBV6-1 and TRBJ1-5; tentatively, D is TRBD1 (6 bases). Trimming cost V 0 bases and J 5 bases, with 20 bases left between them. Germline CDR1 reads MNHNS; CDR2 reads SASEGT. The CDR3 length is 18 residues. The CDR3 loop is CASSEALRIRGLDQPQHF. CDR3 nucleotides: TGTGCCAGCAGTGAAGCGCTTCGGATTAGGGGGTTGGATCAGCCCCAGCATTTT.

Note on this clone: A read error may account for a junction end that differs from germline. The CDR3 region has the DNA TGTGCCAGCAGTAACTCACGGAACTCCTATAATTCACCCCTCCACTTT. It yields the protein CASSNSRNSYNSPLHF. This chain joins TRBV6-5 and TRBJ1-6; D call uncertain. The CDR3 runs 16 residues. The germline V gene has CDR1 MNHEY and CDR2 SVGAGI.

As DNA, the CDR3 is TGTGCCAGCAGCTTGGGATCGGGAGAAAGCTACTTC. Encoded protein: CASSLGSGESYF. The genes are TRBV5-6 and TRBJ2-7, with D possibly TRBD2 on 6 matching bases. The length of the CDR3 is 12 residues. The V and J ends lost 0 bases and 13 bases respectively, with 14 bases between them. Looked up from germline, CDR1 is SGHDT and CDR2 is YYEEEE.

This chain links TRBV13 with TRBJ2-1; D unresolved. The CDR3 consists of 12 residues. Germline V gene sequence: CDR1 PRHDT, CDR2 FYEKMQ (reference sequence). The V end lost 1 base, the J end lost 6 bases, and 4 bases lay between the germline ends. The CDR3 is CASSLDGNEQFF. CDR3 sequence (DNA): TGTGCCAGCAGCTTAGACGGCAATGAGCAGTTCTTC.

The chain is built from TRBV28 and TRBJ2-7; 7 bases map to TRBD2. The CDR3 has 15 residues. V gave up 7 bases and J gave up 0 bases; unmatched junction bases: 9. The germline gives CDR1 MDHEN, CDR2 SYDVKM. In DNA, the CDR3 is TGTGCCAGCACCATGTACGGGGGGAGCTCCTACGAGCAGTACTTC. It codes for CASTMYGGSSYEQYF. Filled out from reference TRBV28 and TRBJ2-7, the complete variable domain reads DVKVTQSSRYLVKRTGEKVFLECVQDMDHENMFWYRQDPGLGLRLIYFSYDVKMKEKGDIPEGYSVSREKKERFSLILESASTNQTSMYLCASTMYGGSSYEQYFGPGTRLTVT.

This clone occurred once. This chain uses TRBV7-9 with TRBJ2-5; D is unresolved. The germline CDR1 and CDR2 sequences are SEHNR and FQNEAQ (reference sequence). V dropped 5 bases and J dropped 3 bases, with 10 bases sitting between them. The CDR3 length is 13 residues. CDR3 in amino acids: CASSRSEEETQYF. The CDR3 nucleotides are TGTGCCAGCAGCCGATCGGAAGAAGAGACCCAGTACTTC.

The chain joins TRBV10-3 to TRBJ2-6; D uncertain. CDR3 size: 17 residues. Germline CDR1 and CDR2: ENHRY and SYGVKD. V lost 0 bases to trimming and J lost 0 bases, with 9 bases between them. This chain's CDR3 is CAISESPADSGANVLTF. In nucleotides, the CDR3 is TGTGCCATCAGTGAGTCGCCAGCTGACTCTGGGGCCAACGTCCTGACTTTC.

In regard to this clone: The sample carries other DNA sequences with the same CDR3. The V and J genes are TRBV19 and TRBJ1-2, with 9 bases that match TRBD1. The ends lost 3 bases at V and 5 bases at J; junction bases unmatched: 1. CDR1 is LNHDA, CDR2 SQIVND, per germline (reference sequence). The CDR3 has 13 residues. This CDR3 reads CASSIGQGYGYTF. The CDR3 bases are TGTGCCAGTAGTATTGGACAGGGGTATGGCTACACCTTC.

The gene calls are TRBV10-1 and TRBJ1-3; D uncertain. V was clipped by 5 bases and J by 0 bases, with 14 bases between them. The CDR3 has 16 residues. The germline V gene encodes CDR1 WNHNN and CDR2 SYGVQD (reference sequence). The CDR3 here is CASSPGVGRSGNTIYF. DNA of the CDR3: TGCGCCAGCAGTCCTGGAGTGGGCCGCTCTGGAAACACCATATATTTT.

The chain carries TRBV7-2 and TRBJ2-1, with TRBD1 matching 9 bases. With V trimmed by 4 bases and J by 3 bases, 7 bases remained unmatched. CDR3 size: 16 residues. Germline assignment: CDR1 SGHTA and CDR2 FQGNSA. This CDR3 is CASSSPGTGHYNEQFF. The CDR3 DNA is TGTGCCAGCAGCTCGCCCGGGACAGGGCACTACAATGAGCAGTTCTTC. Drawing the rest from reference TRBV7-2 and TRBJ2-1, the complete variable domain is GAGVSQSPSNKVTEKGKDVELRCDPISGHTALYWYRQSLGQGLEFLIYFQGNSAPDKSGLPSDRFSAERTGGSVSTLTIQRTQQEDSAVYLCASSSPGTGHYNEQFFGPGTRLTVL.

The chain joins TRBV7-2 to TRBJ1-5; possibly TRBD1 for D (6 bases). The V end lost 5 bases, the J end lost 0 bases, and 11 bases lay between the germline ends. The CDR3 sequence is 15 residues long. Germline lookup yields CDR1 SGHTA and CDR2 FQGNSA. The CDR3 sequence: CASSAGQYSNQPQHF. Here the CDR3 DNA reads TGTGCCAGCAGCGCGGGACAATATAGCAATCAGCCCCAGCATTTT.

This chain joins TRBV7-8 and TRBJ2-5; D tentatively fits TRBD1 or TRBD2 (6 bases each). The germline V gene has CDR1 SGHVS and CDR2 FQNEAQ. V lost 1 base, J lost 3 bases, and 18 bases lay in between. The CDR3 contains 17 residues. The CDR3 DNA follows: TGTGCCAGCAGCTTAGGGGTGATGGCAGGGGAGGAAGAGACCCAGTACTTC. This codes for CASSLGVMAGEEETQYF.

J is TRBJ1-1 and V is TRBV6-5; D gene ambiguous. The V end lost 6 bases, the J end lost 1 base, and 12 bases lay between the germline ends. Looked up from germline, CDR1 is MNHEY and CDR2 is SVGAGI. The CDR3 covers 14 residues. DNA for the CDR3: TGTGCCAGCAGACCCAACCAGGAGAACACTGAAGCTTTCTTT. It specifies CASRPNQENTEAFF.

J is TRBJ2-5 and V is TRBV10-3; the match to TRBD1 covers 9 bases. The J call is uncertain, as TRBJ2-7 better fits the DNA end. Germline CDR1 reads ENHRY; CDR2 reads SYGVKD. This CDR3 spans 12 amino acids. The chain's CDR3 is CAIGGDRDEQYF. The CDR3 region has the DNA TGTGCCATCGGGGGGGACAGGGACGAGCAGTACTTC.

This clone was seen a single time. This chain uses TRBV5-1 with TRBJ2-1; the D is unclear. V lost 4 bases, J lost 1 base, and 18 bases lay in between. Germline V CDR1 and CDR2: SGHRS, YFSETQ. This CDR3 is 17 amino acids long. CDR3 loop: CASSALVLGSSYNEQFF. In DNA, the CDR3 is TGCGCCAGCAGCGCCCTAGTCTTAGGATCGTCCTACAATGAGCAGTTCTTC.

This chain links TRBV27 with TRBJ2-5; 10 nucleotides agree with TRBD2. V shed 5 bases, J shed 4 bases, and the junction held 10 bases outside the gene matches. CDR1 MNHEY and CDR2 SMNVEV come from the germline V gene (reference sequence). This CDR3 is built from 16 residues. The CDR3 nucleotides read TGTGCCAGCAGTGGTCGGCTAGCGGGAGCCCCAGAGACCCAGTACTTC. Encoded protein: CASSGRLAGAPETQYF.

This chain links TRBV7-2 with TRBJ2-1; TRBD2 matches 11 bases. Per germline, CDR1 SGHTA and CDR2 FQGNSA. V trimming: 2 bases; J trimming: 7 bases; junction bases outside the gene matches: 4. There are 15 residues in the CDR3. The CDR3: CASSLSGTSGNEQFF. In DNA, the CDR3 is TGTGCCAGCAGCTTATCCGGGACTAGCGGTAATGAGCAGTTCTTC.